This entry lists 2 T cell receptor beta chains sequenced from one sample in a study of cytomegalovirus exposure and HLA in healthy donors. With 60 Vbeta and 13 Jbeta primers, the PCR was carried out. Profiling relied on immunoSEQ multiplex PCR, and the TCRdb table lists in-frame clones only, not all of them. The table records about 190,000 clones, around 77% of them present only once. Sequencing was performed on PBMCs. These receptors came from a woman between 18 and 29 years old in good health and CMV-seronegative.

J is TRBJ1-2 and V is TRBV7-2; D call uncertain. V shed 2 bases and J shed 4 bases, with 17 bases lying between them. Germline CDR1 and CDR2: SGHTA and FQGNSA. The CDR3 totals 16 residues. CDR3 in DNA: TGTGCCAGCAGCTTACCGTTCCAAGAAGCGGCCTATGGCTACACCTTC. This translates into CASSLPFQEAAYGYTF. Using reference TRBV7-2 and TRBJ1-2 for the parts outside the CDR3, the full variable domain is GAGVSQSPSNKVTEKGKDVELRCDPISGHTALYWYRQSLGQGLEFLIYFQGNSAPDKSGLPSDRFSAERTGGSVSTLTIQRTQQEDSAVYLCASSLPFQEAAYGYTFGSGTRLTVV.

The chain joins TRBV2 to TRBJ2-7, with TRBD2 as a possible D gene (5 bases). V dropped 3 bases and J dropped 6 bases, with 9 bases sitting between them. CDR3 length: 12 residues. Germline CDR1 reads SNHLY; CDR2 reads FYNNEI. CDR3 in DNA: TGTGCCAGCAGTGAGATGAGGGTCGAGCAGTACTTC. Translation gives CASSEMRVEQYF.